Following are 26 T cell receptor beta chains from one sample sequenced in a study of tumor and adjacent non-tumor tissue in lung cancer. A modified ARM-PCR protocol with three rounds of nested PCR amplified TCRbeta. TCRdb analysed the multiplex PCR reads with MiXCR anew, one entry per CDR3 protein. The sample holds 75,000 to 95,000 distinct CDR3 sequences, over 60% seen once. The template was RNA from unsorted bulk tissue. Sequenced material: lung tumor tissue. These TCRs come from a woman aged 40 to 50 with non-small cell lung cancer.

This clonotype turned up a few times. One end of the junction varies from germline; a read error may be responsible. V gene TRBV6-1 combines with J gene TRBJ2-6; either TRBD1 or TRBD2 may fit D (6 bases each). Germline V lookup: CDR1 MNHNS, CDR2 SASEGT. There are 15 residues in the CDR3. The DNA for the CDR3 is TGTGCCAGCAGGATGGGGGGCTCTGGGGCCAATGTCCTGACTTTC. Translating gives CASRMGGSGANVLTF.

This rearrangement joins TRBV29-1 to TRBJ2-3; D might be TRBD1 (6 bases). Germline V gene lookup returns CDR1 SQVTM and CDR2 ANQGSEA. The CDR3 is made up of 13 amino acids. DNA for the CDR3: TGCACTACCTCGGTGGGACACACAGATACGCAGTATTTT. Its protein is CTTSVGHTDTQYF.

The table lists this clonotype with many counts. The chain has TRBV29-1 and TRBJ2-7; TRBD1 agrees at 7 bases. This CDR3 is 12 amino acids long. After removal of 7 bases from V and 6 bases from J, the junction contained 9 bases not matched to a gene. CDR1 is SQVTM, CDR2 ANQGSEA, per germline. The CDR3 loop reads CSATTGVGEQYF. DNA of the CDR3: TGCAGCGCCACCACAGGGGTGGGCGAGCAGTACTTC.

On this clonotype: The junction differs from germline at one of its ends, possibly a read error. V gene TRBV11-1 combines with J gene TRBJ2-1, with D tentatively TRBD1 (5 bases). Germline V CDR1 and CDR2: SGHAT, FQDESV (reference sequence). CDR3 size: 17 residues. In DNA form, the CDR3 reads TGTGCCAGCAACTTAAGAGTCCCACCAACAGGAGAGAATGAGCAGTTCTTC. Translated: CASNLRVPPTGENEQFF.

Turning to this clonotype: The junction departs from the called germline gene at one end, perhaps through a read error. The rearrangement joins TRBV6-2 or TRBV6-3 to TRBJ1-1; D gene unclear. CDR1 and CDR2 (germline): MNHEY, SVGEGT. This CDR3 has 14 amino acids. The CDR3 sequence is CASSQQNRNTEDFF. The CDR3 DNA sequence: TGTGCCAGCAGTCAACAGAATCGGAACACTGAAGATTTCTTT.

The chain couples TRBV20-1 to TRBJ1-2, with TRBD1 identical over 7 bases. This CDR3 contains 13 residues. Germline V gene sequence: CDR1 DFQATT, CDR2 SNEGSKA (reference sequence). The V and J ends lost 5 bases and 0 bases, in that order; junction bases with no gene match: 3. CDR3 amino acids: CSAGTVANYGYTF. CDR3 nucleotides: TGCAGTGCTGGGACAGTAGCTAACTATGGCTACACCTTC.

As concerns this clonotype: One end of the junction fails to match germline, which may point to a read error. The chain links TRBV20-1 to TRBJ2-2, with D perhaps matching TRBD2 (5 bases). The V gene's germline CDR1 is DFQATT and CDR2 SNEGSKA (reference sequence). The CDR3 is made up of 14 amino acids. CDR3 DNA sequence: TGCAGTACTAGTGATCTGGGTGTCGGCGGGGAGCTGTTTTTT. This gives the protein CSTSDLGVGGELFF.

The chain couples TRBV6-1 to TRBJ2-7; tentative D call: TRBD1 (6 bases). The CDR3 consists of 16 residues. Trimming shortened V by 3 bases and J by 5 bases, and 20 bases separated the two germline ends. Germline CDR1 reads MNHNS; CDR2 reads SASEGT. The CDR3: CASSDGLGHGANEQYF. DNA for the CDR3: TGTGCCAGCAGTGATGGGTTGGGACACGGGGCAAACGAGCAGTACTTC.

As regards this clonotype: Since a much larger clone is just one base distant, this may be a read error. The V gene is TRBV7-8, the J gene TRBJ1-1; D not certain. The germline V gene encodes CDR1 SGHVS and CDR2 FQNEAQ. The CDR3 has 15 residues. The CDR3 nucleotides are TGTGCCAGCAGCTTAGTACTTCGGAGGAACGCTGAAGCTTTCTTT. It is translated as CASSLVLRRNAEAFF.

For this clonotype: The junction and the germline gene differ at one end; a read error may be behind it. The CDR3 nucleotides read TGCGCCAGCAGCTTTTCCCTCCAGAGCCCCACAGATACGCAGTATTTC. This translates into CASSFSLQSPTDTQYF. The chain carries TRBV5-1 and TRBJ2-3; D not resolved. The CDR3 length is 16 residues. The V gene's germline CDR1 is SGHRS and CDR2 YFSETQ.

This clonotype has a single count. This chain joins TRBV11-2 and TRBJ2-3, with D maybe TRBD2 (6 bases). CDR1 is SGHAT, CDR2 FQNNGV, per germline. Trimming removed 5 bases at V and 3 bases at J, with 15 bases between. The CDR3 totals 15 residues. The CDR3: CASSTLAGGTDTQYF. As DNA, the CDR3 is TGTGCCAGCAGCACACTAGCTGGAGGGACAGATACGCAGTATTTT.

The gene calls are TRBV29-1 and TRBJ2-3, with D perhaps being TRBD1 or TRBD2 (6 bases each). CDR1 SQVTM and CDR2 ANQGSEA come from the germline V gene. V was pared by 3 bases and J by 8 bases, with 21 bases between. The CDR3 is 15 residues long. The CDR3 coding sequence is TGCAGCGTTGAGGTGGCGGGACATGGGTCAGGTACGCAGTATTTT. As protein: CSVEVAGHGSGTQYF.

This clonotype occurred many times. The chain carries TRBV12-5 and TRBJ2-4; possible D gene TRBD2, 5 bases. Germline values: CDR1 LGHNT, CDR2 FRNRAP. This CDR3 comprises 15 residues. V was pared by 5 bases and J by 8 bases, with 19 bases between. The CDR3 reads CASGRGSGWGDIQYF. The CDR3 nucleotides are TGTGCTAGTGGTCGGGGATCGGGGTGGGGAGACATTCAGTACTTC.

As for this clonotype: Germline is not matched at one junction end, which may reflect a read error. The J gene is TRBJ2-5, the V gene TRBV29-1; TRBD2 matches at 8 bases. CDR1 and CDR2 from the germline V gene are SQVTM and ANQGSEA. This CDR3 comprises 17 residues. The CDR3 nucleotides are TGCAGTGTTGCCAGGTTCCTGACTAGCGCGAATCAAGAGACCCAGTGCTTC. Amino acids: CSVARFLTSANQETQCF.

As for this clonotype: Compared with germline, one end of the junction differs, possibly owing to a read error. The chain joins TRBV6-5 to TRBJ2-2; perhaps TRBD1 as D (6 bases). This CDR3 is built from 16 residues. Germline-derived CDR1 and CDR2 are MNHEY and SVGAGI. CDR3 loop: CANSYLGQVNTEELFF. CDR3 sequence (DNA): TGTGCCAACAGTTACCTGGGACAAGTGAACACCGAGGAGCTGTTTTTT.

About this clonotype itself: This clone may be a read error of a much larger clone one base away. The chain is built from TRBV5-8 and TRBJ1-2; possibly TRBD1 for D (5 bases). The CDR3 covers 13 residues. Germline V gene data show CDR1 as SGHTS and CDR2 as YDEGEE. The chain's CDR3 is CASSLDRSIGCTF. The CDR3 DNA follows: TGTGCCAGCAGCTTGGACAGGTCGATTGGCTGCACCTTC. Full variable domain (outside the CDR3, taken from reference TRBV5-8 and TRBJ1-2): EAGVTQSPTHLIKTRGQQATLRCSPISGHTSVYWYQQALGLGLQFLLWYDEGEERNRGNFPPRFSGRQFPNYSSELNVNALELEDSALYLCASSLDRSIGCTFGSGTRLTVV.

As to this clonotype: The conserved closing phenylalanine or tryptophan is absent in this CDR3, likely reflecting a read error. The chain joins TRBV6-1 to TRBJ2-7; TRBD2 is a possible D gene (5 bases). V gave up 7 bases and J gave up 2 bases, with 6 bases separating them. In germline, CDR1 is MNHNS, CDR2 SASEGT. This CDR3 is 11 amino acids long. CDR3 DNA: TGTGCCAGCATGGGAGCCTACGAGCAGTACCTC. This gives the protein CASMGAYEQYL.

A remark on this clonotype: A junction end diverges from the germline sequence, so it may reflect a read error. V and J are TRBV10-1 and TRBJ2-1; 7 nucleotides agree with TRBD2. The CDR3 is 16 residues long. Germline V gene data show CDR1 as WNHNN and CDR2 as SYGVQD (reference sequence). CDR3 sequence reads: CASSEAAGEPYNEHFF. CDR3 coding DNA: TGCGCCAGCAGTGAAGCGGCGGGAGAGCCGTACAATGAGCATTTCTTC.

As to this clonotype: Possible read error: a much larger clone is one base away. This chain connects TRBV7-9 to TRBJ2-5; TRBD2 matches at 9 bases. The CDR3 has 17 residues. With 4 bases clipped from V and 4 bases from J, the junction kept 13 bases outside the gene matches. Germline CDR1 is SEHNR and CDR2 is FQNEAQ (reference sequence). CDR3 DNA sequence: TGTGCCAGCAGCTCATTAGGCGGTCTAGCGGGGAGAGAGACCCAGTACTTC. Translation gives CASSSLGGLAGRETQYF.

On this clonotype itself: One junction end does not reproduce the germline sequence, and a read error may be involved. As DNA, the CDR3 is TGTGCCAGCAGCCAAGGCCTAGCGAGGGGGCAAGGGGAGCTATTTTTT. Its translation is CASSQGLARGQGELFF. The V call is TRBV4-2, the J call TRBJ2-2; the D gene is possibly TRBD1 (7 bases). The germline CDR1 and CDR2 sequences are LGHNA and YNFKEQ. The CDR3 spans 16 residues.

This clonotype was counted only a few times. This chain connects TRBV19 to TRBJ2-3; TRBD1 might be the D (6 bases). This CDR3 comprises 17 residues. Trimming removed 8 bases at V and 3 bases at J, with 24 bases between. CDR1 and CDR2 from the germline V gene are LNHDA and SQIVND (reference sequence). CDR3 bases: TGTGCCAGTCGACAGGTGGGTTGGCAGCCGAGGACAGATACGCAGTATTTT. Its translation: CASRQVGWQPRTDTQYF.

This clonotype occurred once. The rearrangement uses TRBV7-9 and TRBJ1-1; the D is unclear. Looked up from germline, CDR1 is SEHNR and CDR2 is FQNEAQ (reference sequence). There are 13 residues in the CDR3. CDR3: CAISLTNPEEAFF. As DNA, the CDR3 is TGTGCTATCAGCCTCACAAACCCGGAAGAAGCTTTCTTT.

Many counts were recorded for this clonotype. The V gene is TRBV28, the J gene TRBJ2-3, with D unclear. There are 13 residues in the CDR3. Germline V lookup: CDR1 MDHEN, CDR2 SYDVKM. Trimming removed 5 bases at V and 6 bases at J, with 12 bases between. As DNA, the CDR3 is TGTGCCAGCAGTACGACGCTCCACGATACGCAGTATTTT. Translation: CASSTTLHDTQYF.

This clonotype was found many times. The CDR3 bases are TGTGCCAGCAGCTTGAGGGAGTACAATGAGCAGTTCTTC. Amino acid sequence: CASSLREYNEQFF. The rearrangement uses TRBV6-2 or TRBV6-3 and TRBJ2-1, with a weak D call TRBD2 (5 bases). CDR3 length: 13 amino acids. From germline, CDR1 is MNHEY and CDR2 SVGEGT. V was trimmed by 6 bases and J by 4 bases, leaving 10 bases between them.

With regard to this clonotype: A junction boundary mismatches the germline segment, possibly from a read error. The chain couples TRBV29-1 to TRBJ1-4, with TRBD1 as a possible D gene (5 bases). CDR1 is SQVTM and CDR2 is ANQGSEA in the germline V gene. The CDR3 is 13 amino acids. CDR3 residues: CRVGGATNEILFF. The CDR3 DNA follows: TGCAGAGTTGGGGGAGCAACTAATGAAATACTGTTTTTT.

Remarks on this clonotype: A much larger clone lies one base from this, so it may be a read error. The CDR3 does not close with the conserved phenylalanine or tryptophan, likely indicating a read error. The chain employs TRBV7-9 and TRBJ1-6; 7 bases are a match to TRBD1. V was pared by 5 bases and J by 7 bases, with 8 bases of the junction left unmatched. Germline CDR1 and CDR2: SEHNR and FQNEAQ (reference sequence). This CDR3 comprises 15 residues. CDR3: CASSPLTGSNSPLHY. CDR3 DNA sequence: TGTGCCAGCAGCCCCCTGACAGGGAGCAATTCACCCCTCCACTAT.